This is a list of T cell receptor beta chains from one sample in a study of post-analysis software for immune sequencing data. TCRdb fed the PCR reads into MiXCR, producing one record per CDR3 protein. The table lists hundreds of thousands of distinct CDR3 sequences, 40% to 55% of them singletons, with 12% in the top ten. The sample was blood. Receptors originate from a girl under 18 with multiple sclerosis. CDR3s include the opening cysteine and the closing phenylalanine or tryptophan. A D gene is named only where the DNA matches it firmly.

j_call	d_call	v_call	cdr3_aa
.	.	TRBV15	CATSRDGGYNEQYF
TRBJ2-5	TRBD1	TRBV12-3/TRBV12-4	CASSPLLEGAEETQHF
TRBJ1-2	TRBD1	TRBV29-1	CSVHTGEDGYTF
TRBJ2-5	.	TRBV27	CASSFGQGNQETQYF
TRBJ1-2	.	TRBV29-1	CSVLDYGYTF
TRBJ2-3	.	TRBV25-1	CASHGFSTDTQYF
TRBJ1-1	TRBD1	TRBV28	CASELDRGTEAFF
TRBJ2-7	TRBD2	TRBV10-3	CAISDLGLAESSYEQYF
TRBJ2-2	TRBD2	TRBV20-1	CSAFGTSGRNGELFF
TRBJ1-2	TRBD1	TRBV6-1	CASSEQGAQGYTF
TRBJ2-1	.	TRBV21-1	CASSKEGGSYNEQFF
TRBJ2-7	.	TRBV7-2	CASSSGDRPYEQYF
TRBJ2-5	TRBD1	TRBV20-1	CSARGATGAGETQYF
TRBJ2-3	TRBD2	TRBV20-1	CSASPREEADTQYF
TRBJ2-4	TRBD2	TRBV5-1	CASSSSGTSDAKNIQYF
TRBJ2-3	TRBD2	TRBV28	CASSLMTSGRTDTQYF
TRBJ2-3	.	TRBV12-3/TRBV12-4	CASGVSPDTQYF
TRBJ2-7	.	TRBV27	CASTIGAGDRATEQYF
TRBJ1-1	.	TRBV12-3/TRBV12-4	CASRLGWRTEAFF
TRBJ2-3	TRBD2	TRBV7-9	CASSFPFASGEDTDTQYF
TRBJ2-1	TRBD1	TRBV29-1	CSGRGPSEQFF
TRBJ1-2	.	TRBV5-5	CASSLSGVRASTDGYTF
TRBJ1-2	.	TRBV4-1	CASSQGDSDDYGYTF
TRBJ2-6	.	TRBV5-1	CASSDGANVLTF
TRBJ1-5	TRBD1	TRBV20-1	CSATPGQSSNQPQHF
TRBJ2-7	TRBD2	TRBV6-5	CASRRTSVHEQYF
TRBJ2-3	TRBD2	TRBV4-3	CASSHEHLAGPTDTQYF
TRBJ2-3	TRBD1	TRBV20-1	CSPRDRGLGDTQYF
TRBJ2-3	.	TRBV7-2	CASSLAGADTDTQYF
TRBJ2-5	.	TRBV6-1	CASSEGGEETQYF
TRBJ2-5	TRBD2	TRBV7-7	CASSLARGASGRETQYF
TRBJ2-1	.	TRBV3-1	CASSQGIQGGNEQFF
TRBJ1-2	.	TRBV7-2	CASSLARGGSYGYTF
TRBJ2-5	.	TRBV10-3	CAISVAQAQETQYF
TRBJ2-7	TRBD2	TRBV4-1	CASSQAAGGTYEQYF
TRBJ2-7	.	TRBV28	CASSLSHEQYF
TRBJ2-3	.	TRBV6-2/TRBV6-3	CASSLYIQVLSTDTQYF
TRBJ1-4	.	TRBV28	CASSSGGGSNEKLFF